Here is one T cell receptor beta chain with its context. Its antigen is unknown. The record originates from a study of radiation and T cells in renal cell carcinoma. Germline CDR1 and CDR2: SEHNR and FQNEAQ (reference sequence). This CDR3 region has 12 residues. Trimming pared 5 bases from V and 4 bases from J, leaving 8 bases between. Clones were read by immunoSEQ multiplex PCR, and TCRdb kept only the in-frame ones, dropping some. Here the sample spans some 95,000 clones, 80% to 90% being singletons. As for time point: baseline pretreatment blood. The treatment denotes: 15 Gy SBRT to primary tumor, nephrectomy 4 weeks later. Study results and limitations: Without pretreatment biopsies, baseline tumor clonotype presence was undetermined.

V gene TRBV7-9 combines with J gene TRBJ1-2, with D possibly matching TRBD1 (5 bases). The sequenced sample was blood, obtained from a patient whose treatment included radiotherapy and nephrectomy. This TCR derives from a man aged 50 or older with renal cell carcinoma. The CDR3 sequence: CASSGDGYGYTF. For the CDR3, the DNA is TGTGCCAGCAGCGGGGACGGCTATGGCTACACCTTC.